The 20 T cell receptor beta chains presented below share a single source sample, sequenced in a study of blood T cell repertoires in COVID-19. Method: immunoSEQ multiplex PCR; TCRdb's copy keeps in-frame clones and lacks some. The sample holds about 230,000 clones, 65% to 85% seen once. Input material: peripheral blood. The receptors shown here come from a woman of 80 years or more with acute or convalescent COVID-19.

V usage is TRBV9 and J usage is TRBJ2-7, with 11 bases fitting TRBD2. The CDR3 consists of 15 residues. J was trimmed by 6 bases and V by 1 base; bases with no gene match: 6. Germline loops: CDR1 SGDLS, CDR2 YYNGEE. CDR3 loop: CASSVRQTSGAEQYF. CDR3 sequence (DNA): TGTGCCAGCAGCGTACGTCAGACTAGCGGGGCCGAGCAGTACTTC.

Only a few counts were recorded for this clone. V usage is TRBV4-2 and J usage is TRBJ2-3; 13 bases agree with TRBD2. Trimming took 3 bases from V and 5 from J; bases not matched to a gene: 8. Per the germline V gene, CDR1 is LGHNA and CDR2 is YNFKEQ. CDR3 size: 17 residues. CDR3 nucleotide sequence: TGTGCCAGCAGCCATGAGCCGGGACTAGCGGGACTAGATACGCAGTATTTT. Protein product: CASSHEPGLAGLDTQYF.

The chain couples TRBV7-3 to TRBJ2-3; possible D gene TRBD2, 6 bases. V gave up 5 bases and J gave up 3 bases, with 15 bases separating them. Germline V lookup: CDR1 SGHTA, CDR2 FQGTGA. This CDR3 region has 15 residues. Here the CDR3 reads CASSPGVAATDTQYF. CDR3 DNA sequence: TGTGCCAGCAGCCCCGGGGTAGCGGCAACAGATACGCAGTATTTT. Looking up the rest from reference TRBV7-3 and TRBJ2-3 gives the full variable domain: GAGVSQTPSNKVTEKGKYVELRCDPISGHTALYWYRQSLGQGPEFLIYFQGTGAADDSGLPNDRFFAVRPEGSVSTLKIQRTERGDSAVYLCASSPGVAATDTQYFGPGTRLTVL.

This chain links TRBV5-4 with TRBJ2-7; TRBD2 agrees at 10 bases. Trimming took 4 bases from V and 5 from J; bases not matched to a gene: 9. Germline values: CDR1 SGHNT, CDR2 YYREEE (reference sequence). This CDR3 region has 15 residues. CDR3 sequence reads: CASSPGTSATHEQYF. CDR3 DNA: TGTGCCAGCAGCCCCGGGACTAGCGCGACCCACGAGCAGTACTTC.

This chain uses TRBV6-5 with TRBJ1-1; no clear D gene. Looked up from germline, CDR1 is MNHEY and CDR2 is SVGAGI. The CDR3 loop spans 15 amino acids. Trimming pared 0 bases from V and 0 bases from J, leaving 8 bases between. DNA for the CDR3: TGTGCCAGCAGTTACTCGCTAGCCCTGAACACTGAAGCTTTCTTT. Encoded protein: CASSYSLALNTEAFF.

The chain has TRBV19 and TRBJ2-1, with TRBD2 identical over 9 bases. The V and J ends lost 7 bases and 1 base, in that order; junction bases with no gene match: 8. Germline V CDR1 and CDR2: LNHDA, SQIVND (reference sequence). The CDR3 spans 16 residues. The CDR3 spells CASKRRTSDSYNEQFF. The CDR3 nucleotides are TGTGCCAGTAAAAGAAGGACTAGCGATTCCTACAATGAGCAGTTCTTC.

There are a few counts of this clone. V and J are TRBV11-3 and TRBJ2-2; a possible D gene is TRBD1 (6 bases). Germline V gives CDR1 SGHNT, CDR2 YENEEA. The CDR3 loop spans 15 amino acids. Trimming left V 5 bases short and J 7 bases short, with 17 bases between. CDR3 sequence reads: CASSPRGADSGELFF. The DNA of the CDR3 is TGTGCCAGCAGCCCGAGAGGGGCGGACAGCGGGGAGCTGTTTTTT. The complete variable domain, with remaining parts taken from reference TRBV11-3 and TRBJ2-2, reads EAGVVQSPRYKIIEKKQPVAFWCNPISGHNTLYWYLQNLGQGPELLIRYENEEAVDDSQLPKDRFSAERLKGVDSTLKIQPAELGDSAVYLCASSPRGADSGELFFGEGSRLTVL.

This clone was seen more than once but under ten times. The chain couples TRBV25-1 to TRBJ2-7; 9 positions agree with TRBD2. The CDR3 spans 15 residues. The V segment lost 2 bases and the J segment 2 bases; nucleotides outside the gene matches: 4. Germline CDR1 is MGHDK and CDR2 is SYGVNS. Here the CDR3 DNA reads TGTGCCAGCAGTGAAGGACTAGCGAACACCTACGAGCAGTACTTC. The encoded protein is CASSEGLANTYEQYF.

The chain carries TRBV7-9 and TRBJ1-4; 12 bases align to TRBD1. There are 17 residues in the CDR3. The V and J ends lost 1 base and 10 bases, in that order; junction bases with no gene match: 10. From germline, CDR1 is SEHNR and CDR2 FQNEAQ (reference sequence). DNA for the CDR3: TGTGCCAGCAGCTTAGATCGGCCGGGGACAGGGGGCGCAAAACTGTTTTTT. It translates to CASSLDRPGTGGAKLFF.

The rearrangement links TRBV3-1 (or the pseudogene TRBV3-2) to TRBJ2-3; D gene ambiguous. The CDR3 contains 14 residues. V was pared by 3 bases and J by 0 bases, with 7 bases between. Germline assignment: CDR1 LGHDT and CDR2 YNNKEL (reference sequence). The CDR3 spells CASSQRISTDTQYF. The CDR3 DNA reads TGTGCCAGCAGCCAGCGCATCAGCACAGATACGCAGTATTTT.

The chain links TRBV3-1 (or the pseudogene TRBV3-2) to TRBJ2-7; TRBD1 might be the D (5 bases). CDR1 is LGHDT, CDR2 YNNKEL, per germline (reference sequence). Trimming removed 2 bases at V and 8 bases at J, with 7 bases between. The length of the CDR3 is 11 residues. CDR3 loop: CASSQSDKQYF. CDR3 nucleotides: TGTGCCAGCAGCCAATCGGACAAGCAGTACTTC.

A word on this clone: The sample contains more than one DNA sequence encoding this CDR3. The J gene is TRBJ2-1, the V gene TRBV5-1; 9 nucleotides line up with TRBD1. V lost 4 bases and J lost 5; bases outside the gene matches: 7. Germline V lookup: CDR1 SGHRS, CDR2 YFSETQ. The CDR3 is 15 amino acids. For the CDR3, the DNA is TGCGCCAGCAGCCCGGGACAGGGTGGTCACAATGAGCAGTTCTTC. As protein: CASSPGQGGHNEQFF.

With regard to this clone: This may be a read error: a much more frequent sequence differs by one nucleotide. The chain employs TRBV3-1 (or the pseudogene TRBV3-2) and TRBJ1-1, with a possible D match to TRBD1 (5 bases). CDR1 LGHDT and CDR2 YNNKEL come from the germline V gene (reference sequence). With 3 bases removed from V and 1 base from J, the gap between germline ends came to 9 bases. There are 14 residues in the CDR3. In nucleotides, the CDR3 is TGTGCCAGCAGCCATCCTCAGGGGAACACTGAAGCTTTCTTT. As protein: CASSHPQGNTEAFF.

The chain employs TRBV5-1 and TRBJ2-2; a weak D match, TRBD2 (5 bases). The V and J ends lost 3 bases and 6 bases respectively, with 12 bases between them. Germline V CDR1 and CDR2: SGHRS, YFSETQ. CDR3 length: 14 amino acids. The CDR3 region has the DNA TGCGCCAGCAGCTCCCCGAAGGAGGCCGGGGAGCTGTTTTTT. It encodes CASSSPKEAGELFF. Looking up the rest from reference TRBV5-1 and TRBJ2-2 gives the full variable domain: KAGVTQTPRYLIKTRGQQVTLSCSPISGHRSVSWYQQTPGQGLQFLFEYFSETQRNKGNFPGRFSGRQFSNSRSEMNVSTLELGDSALYLCASSSPKEAGELFFGEGSRLTVL.

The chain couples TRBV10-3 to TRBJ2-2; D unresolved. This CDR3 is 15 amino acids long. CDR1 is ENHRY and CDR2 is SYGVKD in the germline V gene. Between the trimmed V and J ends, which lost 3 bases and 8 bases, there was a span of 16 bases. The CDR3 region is CAISDTDLVGGELFF. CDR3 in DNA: TGTGCCATCAGTGACACAGACCTTGTTGGTGGGGAGCTGTTTTTT.

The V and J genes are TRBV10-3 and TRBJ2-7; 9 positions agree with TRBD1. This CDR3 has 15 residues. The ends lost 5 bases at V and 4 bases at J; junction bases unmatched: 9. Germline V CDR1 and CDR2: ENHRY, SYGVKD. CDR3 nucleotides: TGTGCCATCAGTACGGGACAGGGAACGGGTTACGAGCAGTACTTC. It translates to CAISTGQGTGYEQYF.

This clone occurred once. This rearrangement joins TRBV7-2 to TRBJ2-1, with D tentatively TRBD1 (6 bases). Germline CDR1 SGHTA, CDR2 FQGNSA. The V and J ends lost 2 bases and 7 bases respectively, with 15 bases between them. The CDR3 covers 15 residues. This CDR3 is CASSLPPRGSNEQFF. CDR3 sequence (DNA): TGTGCCAGCAGCTTACCCCCCAGGGGTTCGAATGAGCAGTTCTTC.

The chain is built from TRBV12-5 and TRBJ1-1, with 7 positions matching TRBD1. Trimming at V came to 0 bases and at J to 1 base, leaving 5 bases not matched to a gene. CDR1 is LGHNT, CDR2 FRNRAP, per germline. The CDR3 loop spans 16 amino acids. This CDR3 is CASGLVQGGKNTEAFF. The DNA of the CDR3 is TGTGCTAGTGGTTTGGTACAAGGGGGCAAGAACACTGAAGCTTTCTTT. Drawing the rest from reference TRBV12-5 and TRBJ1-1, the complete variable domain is DARVTQTPRHKVTEMGQEVTMRCQPILGHNTVFWYRQTMMQGLELLAYFRNRAPLDDSGMPKDRFSAEMPDATLATLKIQPSEPRDSAVYFCASGLVQGGKNTEAFFGQGTRLTVV.

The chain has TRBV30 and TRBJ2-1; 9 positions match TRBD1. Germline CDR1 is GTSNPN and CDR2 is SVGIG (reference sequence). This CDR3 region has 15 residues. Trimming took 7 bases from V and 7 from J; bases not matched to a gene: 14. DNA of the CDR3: TGTGCCTCCCTGGGGGGACAGGGCATTGGTAATGAGCAGTTCTTC. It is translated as CASLGGQGIGNEQFF. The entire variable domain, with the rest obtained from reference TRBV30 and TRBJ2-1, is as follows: SQTIHQWPATLVQPVGSPLSLECTVEGTSNPNLYWYRQAAGRGLQLLFYSVGIGQISSEVPQNLSASRPQDRQFILSSKKLLLSDSGFYLCASLGGQGIGNEQFFGPGTRLTVL.

The CDR3 DNA sequence: TGTGCCTGGAGCCTCCCGGCGGGGACTTGGGAGACCCAGTACTTC. Protein sequence: CAWSLPAGTWETQYF. V usage is TRBV30 and J usage is TRBJ2-5; D is possibly TRBD2 (6 bases). Germline values: CDR1 GTSNPN, CDR2 SVGIG (reference sequence). V gave up 3 bases and J gave up 5 bases, with 19 bases separating them. The CDR3 is 15 amino acids.